This TCR beta chain was sequenced for a study of post-analysis software for immune sequencing data. General study findings and limits: TRBV5-6, TRBV5-1 and TRBV20-1 belonged to a set of roughly 5 TRBV segments that were more frequent in patients than controls.

The library was made from cDNA and included unique molecular identifiers. Each CDR3 protein gets one entry after TCRdb re-called the PCR reads with MiXCR. This sample yields a few hundred thousand distinct CDR3 sequences, of which 30% to 45% are seen a single time; under 15% belongs to the top ten. Comments on this clonotype: The target antigen is unknown.

The V gene's germline CDR1 is LGHNA and CDR2 YNFKEQ. This CDR3 has 16 amino acids. The chain carries TRBV4-2 and TRBJ2-5; D call uncertain. The J call may be incorrect, as the DNA end agrees better with TRBJ2-7. Sequencing was performed on blood. The source is a girl between 10 and 17 years old with multiple sclerosis. The CDR3 DNA reads as TGTGCCAGCAGCCAAGTGGTGACCTACCGTCCCTACGAGCAGTACTTC. Its protein product is CASSQVVTYRPYEQYF.